Reported below is one T cell receptor beta chain. Its antigen is unknown. The data were obtained in a study of long-term antiretroviral therapy in people with HIV. Findings of the study overall: Therapy changes, viral resistance and ART adherence were not documented in the available data. Regardless of time point, clones expanded before ART dominated the repertoire.

Every HIV-positive participant received treatment in the United States. Germline values: CDR1 MNHEY, CDR2 SVGAGI. Trimming pared 3 bases from V and 0 bases from J, leaving 8 bases between. This CDR3 has 15 amino acids. The run of the v3.0 immunoSEQ assay was at survey level. Method: immunoSEQ multiplex PCR; TCRdb's copy keeps in-frame clones and lacks some. The sample lists over 35,000 clones, approximately 80% seen once, with 4.5% to 6% in the top ten. The sequences come from unsorted PBMCs, collected 3.4 years after starting antiretroviral therapy. The chain joins TRBV6-5 to TRBJ1-4, with no clear D. This TCR came from a young man with HIV. The CDR3 nucleotides read TGTGCCAGCAGTTATATCCCCTCAACTAATGAAAAACTGTTTTTT. It encodes CASSYIPSTNEKLFF.